This is a list of T cell receptor beta chains from one sample in a study of T cell clones after liver transplantation. Sequencing used immunoSEQ multiplex PCR; TCRdb keeps in-frame clones, though not all of them. The table shows roughly 100,000 clones, with around 80% occurring only once. Material: CD4+ T cells from blood, obtained approximately 50 months after liver transplant. All receptors come from a human patient who received a liver transplant. Some T cells may originate from the graft donor. The CDR3 runs from the conserved cysteine through the conserved F or W. Each record gives: J gene, CDR3 length, V gene, D gene, clone size, CDR3 protein, CDR3 DNA. The D gene is left open where the match is weak. Size values are once, few and many counts, or a class for expanded clones, and some rows have none.

TRBJ1-2 | 13 | TRBV7-9 | - | - | CASSLALGFGYTF | TGTGCCAGCAGCTTAGCGCTGGGGTTTGGCTACACCTTC
TRBJ1-3 | 13 | TRBV28 | - | - | CASSTSSENTIYF | TGTGCCAGCAGTACCTCGAGCGAAAACACCATATATTTT
TRBJ2-1 | 14 | TRBV4-1 | TRBD2 | - | CASSQVGRESEQFF | TGCGCCAGCAGCCAAGTGGGGCGGGAGAGTGAGCAGTTCTTC
TRBJ1-6 | 18 | TRBV7-8 | - | - | CASSSRLGGTNYNSPLHF | TGTGCCAGCAGCTCGAGATTGGGGGGGACGAACTATAATTCACCCCTCCACTTT
TRBJ2-7 | 15 | TRBV5-6 | - | - | CASSFGLPAVYEQYF | TGTGCCAGCAGTTTTGGACTGCCTGCCGTCTACGAGCAGTACTTC
TRBJ2-7 | 14 | TRBV9 | TRBD2 | - | CASSVATGGYEQYF | TGTGCCAGCAGCGTAGCTACGGGGGGCTACGAGCAGTACTTC
TRBJ2-3 | 15 | TRBV5-4 | - | - | CASSPDRASTDTQYF | TGTGCCAGCAGTCCTGACAGAGCTAGCACAGATACGCAGTATTTT
TRBJ1-2 | 15 | TRBV6-6 | - | - | CASSTTGRKGYGYTF | TGTGCCAGCAGCACCACAGGGCGGAAGGGCTATGGCTACACCTTC
TRBJ2-5 | 14 | TRBV2 | - | - | CASSVVKKQETQYF | TGTGCCAGCAGTGTAGTAAAAAAGCAAGAGACCCAGTACTTC
TRBJ2-5 | 16 | TRBV29-1 | TRBD2 | - | CSVEGGAGGSQETQYF | TGCAGCGTTGAAGGGGGGGCGGGAGGTTCACAAGAGACCCAGTACTTC
TRBJ1-2 | 13 | TRBV25-1 | - | - | CASSEFTDYGYTF | TGTGCCAGCAGTGAATTCACGGATTATGGCTACACCTTC
TRBJ1-3 | 16 | TRBV5-1 | TRBD1 | - | CASSSRDSSSGNTIYF | TGCGCCAGCAGCTCCCGGGACAGTAGCTCTGGAAACACCATATATTTT
TRBJ1-2 | 12 | TRBV28 | - | - | CATSRGRNGYTF | TGTGCCACTTCCAGGGGTAGGAATGGCTACACCTTC
TRBJ2-7 | 15 | TRBV28 | - | - | CASKPGGKGAYEQYF | TGTGCCAGCAAACCCGGAGGTAAGGGGGCCTACGAGCAGTACTTC
TRBJ1-3 | 15 | TRBV5-8 | TRBD1 | - | CASSLRTGGGNTIYF | TGTGCCAGCAGCCTCAGGACAGGGGGCGGGAACACCATATATTTT
TRBJ2-1 | 17 | TRBV4-1 | TRBD2 | once | CASSLRLAGRSSDEQFF | TGCGCCAGCAGCCTTCGACTAGCGGGACGTTCGAGCGATGAGCAGTTCTTC